This is a list of T cell receptor beta chains from one sample in a study of CD8 T cells in Susac syndrome. MiXCR, applied by TCRdb to the immunoSEQ multiplex PCR reads, yields one record per CDR3 protein. The table has approximately 220,000 distinct CDR3 sequences, around nine tenths seen once. Sequencing used CD8+ T cells from PBMCs. The receptors originated from a human donor with multiple sclerosis. The CDR3 runs from the conserved cysteine through the conserved F or W. D genes are given only for firm matches. Clone size is shown for a subset of rows, as once, few, many or a class of expanded clone.

DNA: TGTGCCAGCAGTTTAATGGCTAGCGGGAGTGGCAATGAGCAGTTCTTC
CDR3: CASSLMASGSGNEQFF
J: TRBJ2-1
D: TRBD2
V: TRBV12-3/TRBV12-4
size: .

DNA: TGTGCCAGCAGCCCTAGCACTCTAGTTAGGGGGGGGGAGACCCAGTACTTC
CDR3: CASSPSTLVRGGETQYF
J: TRBJ2-5
D: .
V: TRBV3-1
size: .

DNA: TGTGCCAGCAGCTTAGCGTTACTGAGTAATGAAAAACTGTTTTTT
CDR3: CASSLALLSNEKLFF
J: TRBJ1-4
D: .
V: TRBV7-2
size: .

DNA: TGTGCCAGCAGCCCCCACGCGACGGAGGAATTACAGCCCCAGCATTTT
CDR3: CASSPHATEELQPQHF
J: TRBJ1-5
D: .
V: TRBV9
size: .

DNA: TGTGCCAGCGGAACAGGTGGTCAAGGGGACGAGCAGTACTTC
CDR3: CASGTGGQGDEQYF
J: TRBJ2-7
D: .
V: TRBV9
size: .

DNA: TGCGCCAGCATCGATAGTCCGACTCTCATCGGCGGCTACACCTTC
CDR3: CASIDSPTLIGGYTF
J: TRBJ1-2
D: .
V: TRBV5-1
size: .

DNA: TGTGCCAGCAGCAAAGACCACCGGGACGGCAATCAGCCCCAGCATTTT
CDR3: CASSKDHRDGNQPQHF
J: TRBJ1-5
D: .
V: TRBV21-1
size: .

DNA: TGTGCCAGCAGCCGAGGGGCTCAGGGGAAAGGCACTGAAGCTTTCTTT
CDR3: CASSRGAQGKGTEAFF
J: TRBJ1-1
D: .
V: TRBV11-2
size: .

DNA: TGTGCCAGCAGGGGGGTTCGGGGCGCGTCTGGCTACACCTTC
CDR3: CASRGVRGASGYTF
J: TRBJ1-2
D: .
V: TRBV7-9
size: .

DNA: TGTGCCAGCTCACCAAAAGTTGGGGGAGCTTCCTACGAGCAGTACTTC
CDR3: CASSPKVGGASYEQYF
J: TRBJ2-7
D: .
V: TRBV18
size: .

DNA: TGTGCCAGCAGCCCCGACAGGGTCTATGGCTACACCTTC
CDR3: CASSPDRVYGYTF
J: TRBJ1-2
D: TRBD1
V: TRBV5-6
size: .

DNA: TGTGCCAGCAGTTACTCCGGACTAGCGCCCTACGAGCAGTACTTC
CDR3: CASSYSGLAPYEQYF
J: TRBJ2-7
D: TRBD2
V: TRBV6-5
size: .

DNA: TGTGCCACTAGTCTTAGCAGGACCTATGGCTACACCTTC
CDR3: CATSLSRTYGYTF
J: TRBJ1-2
D: .
V: TRBV15
size: .

DNA: TGTGCCAGCAGCCCCACCGGGGGACGCTCCTACGAGCAGTACTTC
CDR3: CASSPTGGRSYEQYF
J: TRBJ2-7
D: .
V: TRBV4-2
size: .

DNA: TGTGCCAGCAGCTTAGAACCCCGACCTGGAAACACCATATATTTT
CDR3: CASSLEPRPGNTIYF
J: TRBJ1-3
D: .
V: TRBV7-8
size: once

DNA: TGTGCCAGCAGTCCATCCGGGACAGGGTCCTACGAGCAGTACTTC
CDR3: CASSPSGTGSYEQYF
J: TRBJ2-7
D: TRBD1
V: TRBV27
size: .